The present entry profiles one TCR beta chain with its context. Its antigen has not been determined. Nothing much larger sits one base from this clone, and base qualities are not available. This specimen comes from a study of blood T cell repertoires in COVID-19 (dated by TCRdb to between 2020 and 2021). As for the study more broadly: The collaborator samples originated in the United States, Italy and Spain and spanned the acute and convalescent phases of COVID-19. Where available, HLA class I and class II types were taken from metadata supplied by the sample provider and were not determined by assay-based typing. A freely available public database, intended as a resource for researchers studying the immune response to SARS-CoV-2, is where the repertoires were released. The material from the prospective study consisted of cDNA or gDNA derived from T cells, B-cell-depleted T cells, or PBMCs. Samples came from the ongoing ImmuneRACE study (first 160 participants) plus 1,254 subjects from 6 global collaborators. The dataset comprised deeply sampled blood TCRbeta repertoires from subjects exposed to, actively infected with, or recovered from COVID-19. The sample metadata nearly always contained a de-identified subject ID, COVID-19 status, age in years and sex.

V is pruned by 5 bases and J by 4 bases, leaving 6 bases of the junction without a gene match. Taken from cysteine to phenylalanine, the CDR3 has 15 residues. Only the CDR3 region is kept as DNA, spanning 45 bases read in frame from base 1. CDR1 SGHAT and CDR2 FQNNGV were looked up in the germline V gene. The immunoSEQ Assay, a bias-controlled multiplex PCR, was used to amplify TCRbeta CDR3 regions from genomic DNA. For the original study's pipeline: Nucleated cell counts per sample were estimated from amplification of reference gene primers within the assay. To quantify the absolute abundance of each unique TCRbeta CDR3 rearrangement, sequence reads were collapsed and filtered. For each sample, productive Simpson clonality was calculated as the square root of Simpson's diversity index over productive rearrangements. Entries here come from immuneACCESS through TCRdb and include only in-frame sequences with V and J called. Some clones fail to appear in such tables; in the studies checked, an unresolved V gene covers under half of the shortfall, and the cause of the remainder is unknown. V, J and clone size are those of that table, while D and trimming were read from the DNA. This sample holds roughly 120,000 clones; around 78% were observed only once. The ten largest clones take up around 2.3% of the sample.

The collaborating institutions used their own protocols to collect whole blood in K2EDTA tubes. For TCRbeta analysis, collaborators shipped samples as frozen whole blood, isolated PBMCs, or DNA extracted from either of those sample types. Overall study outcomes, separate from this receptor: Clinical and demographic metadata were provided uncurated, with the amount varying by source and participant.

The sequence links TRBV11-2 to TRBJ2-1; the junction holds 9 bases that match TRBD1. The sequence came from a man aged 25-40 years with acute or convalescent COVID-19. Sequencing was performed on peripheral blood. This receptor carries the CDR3 CASSRDRVSYNEQFF. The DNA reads TGTGCCAGCAGCCGGGACAGGGTTAGTTACAATGAGCAGTTCTTC.